The 8 T cell receptor beta chains in this list originate from one sample, sequenced in a study of blood T cells in healthy people across ages. Together with a sample-barcoded 5' primer, a J-beta primer mix was included in a second PCR lasting roughly 6 to 12 cycles. A single record per CDR3 protein comes from TCRdb applying MiXCR to the 5' RACE reads. Of about 800,000 distinct CDR3 sequences in the sample, about half were seen once. Specimen: blood. These receptors were obtained from an older man in good health.

The V call is TRBV9, the J call TRBJ2-6, with a possible D match to TRBD2 (5 bases). Trimming shortened V by 1 base and J by 1 base, and 12 bases separated the two germline ends. Germline CDR1 SGDLS, CDR2 YYNGEE. This CDR3 comprises 17 residues. The CDR3 nucleotides read TGTGCCAGCAGCGTACTGTGGGAGAGATCTGGGGCCAACGTCCTGACTTTC. It translates to CASSVLWERSGANVLTF.

This clonotype was detected ten times or more. The gene calls are TRBV4-2 and TRBJ2-1; the match to TRBD2 covers 8 bases. The CDR3 totals 16 residues. J lost 5 bases, V lost 3 bases, and 9 bases had no gene match. CDR1 and CDR2 from the germline V gene are LGHNA and YNFKEQ. As DNA, the CDR3 is TGTGCCAGCAGCCAGCCAGCTACTAGCGGAAACAATGAGCAGTTCTTC. Translated: CASSQPATSGNNEQFF.

This chain joins TRBV5-1 and TRBJ2-1; D is undetermined. The germline gives CDR1 SGHRS, CDR2 YFSETQ. V was cut by 1 base and J by 3 bases, with 14 bases left in between. The CDR3 extends over 16 amino acids. The DNA of the CDR3 is TGCGCCAGCAGCTTGTTCAGCACGGATCTCTACAATGAGCAGTTCTTC. Protein: CASSLFSTDLYNEQFF.

The rearrangement joins TRBV27 to TRBJ2-5; unclear D gene. The CDR3 extends over 14 amino acids. V lost 4 bases and J 0 bases, leaving 9 bases between the germline ends. Germline CDR1 is MNHEY and CDR2 is SMNVEV (reference sequence). CDR3 protein: CASSSLDHQETQYF. Here the CDR3 DNA reads TGTGCCAGCAGTTCCCTGGACCACCAAGAGACCCAGTACTTC.

V usage is TRBV6-1 and J usage is TRBJ2-5; no firm D call. The germline gives CDR1 MNHNS, CDR2 SASEGT. Trimming shortened V by 5 bases and J by 2 bases, and 12 bases separated the two germline ends. This CDR3 has 14 residues. The CDR3 sequence is CASSLRSRQETQYF. Here the CDR3 DNA reads TGTGCCAGCAGTTTGCGGTCCCGACAAGAGACCCAGTACTTC.

The chain carries TRBV2 and TRBJ2-3, with D unclear. The CDR3 spans 13 residues. Germline V gives CDR1 SNHLY, CDR2 FYNNEI. Trimming took 4 bases from V and 0 from J, leaving 5 bases between them. The CDR3 coding sequence is TGTGCCAGCAGTGCAACTAGCACAGATACGCAGTATTTT. Encoded protein: CASSATSTDTQYF.

The J gene is TRBJ2-1, the V gene TRBV5-1; tentative D call: TRBD1 (5 bases). Germline V gene lookup returns CDR1 SGHRS and CDR2 YFSETQ. V dropped 7 bases and J dropped 0 bases, with 14 bases sitting between them. This CDR3 has 15 residues. The chain's CDR3 is CASLGPGGSYNEQFF. The CDR3 bases are TGCGCCAGCCTGGGGCCCGGTGGCTCCTACAATGAGCAGTTCTTC.

This chain links TRBV25-1 with TRBJ2-5, with 10 bases matching TRBD1. CDR1 and CDR2 (germline): MGHDK, SYGVNS. This CDR3 is built from 12 residues. J was trimmed by 11 bases and V by 7 bases; bases with no gene match: 7. Here the CDR3 DNA reads TGTGCCAGCACCGGGACAGGGGTTGAGCAGTACTTC. It translates to CASTGTGVEQYF.